This T cell receptor beta chain was documented in a study of OX40 agonist ivuxolimab in advanced cancers. The sampling schedule covered blood at baseline, cycle 4 day 1, and cycle 7 day 1. Sequenced by immunoSEQ multiplex PCR; TCRdb stores in-frame clones only, minus some. The table includes some 41,000 clones, around 92% detected once. Details on this clone: Its antigen remains unknown.

The study's findings and limits: Expanded clones were, on average, more numerous in CD8+ T cells than in CD4+. With doses of 0.1 to 3.0 mg/kg, CD4+ and CD8+ blood T cells had undergone clonal expansion by week 6.

The clonotype was recovered from an adult with an advanced solid tumor such as melanoma, head and neck, liver or kidney cancer. Sample: CD4+ or CD8+ T cells sorted from blood, taken in a trial of the OX40 agonist ivuxolimab.

CDR3 DNA: TGTGCCACCGGGACAGCAGGACAGCCCCAGCATTTT. It is translated as CATGTAGQPQHF. The rearrangement links TRBV7-8 to TRBJ1-5, with TRBD1 matching 7 bases. Germline lookup yields CDR1 SGHVS and CDR2 FQNEAQ. CDR3 length: 12 amino acids. Trimming cost V 10 bases and J 7 bases; bases outside gene matches: 7.